These 9 T cell receptor beta chains share one sample of origin, sequenced in a study of early T cells in non-severe SARS-CoV-2 infection. Using its own MiXCR run on the 5' RACE reads, TCRdb lists one record per CDR3 protein. The table includes some 96,000 distinct CDR3 sequences, under 15% detected once. Sequencing was done on a sample of whole blood. These receptor sequences come from an adult who was a healthcare worker with PCR-confirmed SARS-CoV-2 infection or an uninfected control (not recorded which).

This clonotype was counted only a few times. This chain links TRBV19 with TRBJ1-2; 7 nucleotides match TRBD1. Germline lookup yields CDR1 LNHDA and CDR2 SQIVND (reference sequence). The junction had 10 bases not matched to a gene; V was cut back by 6 bases and J by 6 bases. CDR3 size: 14 residues. The CDR3 spells CASRETGRLDGYTF. The CDR3 DNA reads as TGTGCCAGTAGAGAGACAGGGAGGTTGGATGGCTACACCTTC.

At least ten counts were recorded for this clonotype. J is TRBJ1-6 and V is TRBV6-5, with a possible D match to TRBD1 (6 bases). Looked up from germline, CDR1 is MNHEY and CDR2 is SVGAGI. V lost 6 bases and J lost 5, with 8 bases in between. This CDR3 has 13 amino acids. The CDR3 DNA sequence: TGTGCCAGCAGACAGGGACATAATTCACCCCTCCACTTT. It codes for CASRQGHNSPLHF.

V and J are TRBV28 and TRBJ1-5; 8 nucleotides match TRBD1. With 7 bases clipped from V and 6 bases from J, the junction kept 5 bases outside the gene matches. This CDR3 region has 13 residues. Germline CDR1 is MDHEN and CDR2 is SYDVKM. The CDR3 reads CASIPRGPQPQHF. The DNA of the CDR3 is TGTGCCAGCATCCCCAGGGGGCCTCAGCCCCAGCATTTT.

This clonotype was counted at least ten times. V and J are TRBV28 and TRBJ1-2; D remains unclear. Germline loops: CDR1 MDHEN, CDR2 SYDVKM. This CDR3 region has 17 residues. With 5 bases removed from V and 6 bases from J, the gap between germline ends came to 25 bases. The CDR3 coding sequence is TGTGCCAGCAGTCCCGCAGAAGCTGGGCAAGCCGGCAATGGCTACACCTTC. Its translation: CASSPAEAGQAGNGYTF.

This clonotype came up many times. V gene TRBV29-1 combines with J gene TRBJ1-1; TRBD1 aligns across 7 bases. The CDR3 spans 13 residues. Germline V gene data show CDR1 as SQVTM and CDR2 as ANQGSEA. V lost 4 bases, J lost 4 bases, and 6 bases stayed unmatched. CDR3 bases: TGCAGCGTTGTGCCGGGACAGTTCACTGAAGCTTTCTTT. It translates to CSVVPGQFTEAFF. The whole variable domain, remainder taken from reference TRBV29-1 and TRBJ1-1, is SAVISQKPSRDICQRGTSLTIQCQVDSQVTMMFWYRQQPGQSLTLIATANQGSEATYESGFVIDKFPISRPNLTFSTLTVSNMSPEDSSIYLCSVVPGQFTEAFFGQGTRLTVV.

V gene TRBV28 combines with J gene TRBJ2-3, with D tentatively TRBD1 or TRBD2 (6 bases each). The CDR3 has 15 amino acids. CDR1 MDHEN and CDR2 SYDVKM come from the germline V gene. V was clipped by 11 bases and J by 1 base, with 19 bases between them. The chain's CDR3 is CAAHRAGGRTDTQYF. CDR3 nucleotide sequence: TGTGCCGCACACAGGGCCGGGGGTCGCACAGATACGCAGTATTTT.

V is TRBV4-3 and J is TRBJ2-1; TRBD1 is a possible D gene (5 bases). Trimming removed 0 bases at V and 7 bases at J, with 16 bases between. This CDR3 region has 16 residues. In germline, CDR1 is LGHNA, CDR2 YSLEER. The CDR3, as DNA: TGCGCCAGCAGCCAAGACCCCTGGGGCAACACTAATGAGCAGTTCTTC. Translating gives CASSQDPWGNTNEQFF.

This clonotype was seen ten or more times. The chain combines TRBV28 with TRBJ1-4; TRBD1 matches at 8 bases. Losses at the gene ends were 6 bases for V and 6 bases for J; bases not matched to a gene: 3. CDR3 size: 13 residues. From germline, CDR1 is MDHEN and CDR2 SYDVKM. Here the CDR3 DNA reads TGTGCCAGCAGAGACAGGGGAGATGAAAAACTGTTTTTT. This gives the protein CASRDRGDEKLFF.

This clonotype was seen repeatedly, ten times or more. This chain joins TRBV16 and TRBJ1-5; perhaps TRBD1 as D (5 bases). The CDR3 runs to 14 residues. The ends were cut back, 5 bases at V and 0 bases at J, with 8 bases in the middle. Germline V lookup: CDR1 KGHSY, CDR2 FQNENV. The CDR3 DNA follows: TGTGCCAGCAGCGAAAGGGGTAGCAATCAGCCCCAGCATTTT. Its protein is CASSERGSNQPQHF. The full variable domain, in which reference TRBV16 and TRBJ1-5 provide the parts outside the CDR3, is GEEVAQTPKHLVRGEGQKAKLYCAPIKGHSYVFWYQQVLKNEFKFLISFQNENVFDETGMPKERFSAKCLPNSPCSLEIQATKLEDSAVYFCASSERGSNQPQHFGDGTRLSIL.